Presented here are 29 T cell receptor delta chains from one specimen sequenced in a study of gamma-delta chains in newborns, infants, children. TCRdb re-called clones from the reads using CATT. This table has several thousand delta-chain clones, approximately 2.1% appearing once. The sample comprised blood. The source is a child who was a newborn, infant or young child, either healthy, febrile or measles-vaccinated (not recorded which).

Concerning this clone: The limits of the CDR3 on the DNA are not certain, so only TCRdb's listed CDR3 is given. Additional DNA sequences in this sample encode the identical CDR3. The chain uses TRAV29/DV5 and TRDJ1; TRDD3 was called by the table and not checked on the DNA. The CDR3 is 23 residues long, counting both termini. Looked up from germline, CDR1 is NSMFDY and CDR2 is ISSIKDK. Here the CDR3 reads CSVLLCSPIPRRTGDTRVLKLIF.

This clone is deemed hyperexpanded. Other DNA sequences in this sample translate to the same CDR3. This rearrangement joins TRDV2 to TRDJ2; the match to TRDD3 covers 11 bases. Germline V CDR1 and CDR2: GEAIGNYY, EKD. V shed 0 bases and J 9 bases; nucleotides not matched to a gene: 5. CDR3 length: 15 amino acids. The CDR3 DNA is TGTGCCTGTGACACCGTGGGGGATACGCGAACACAACTCTTCTTT. Translation: CACDTVGDTRTQLFF.

A remark on this clone: A single base is all that separates this from a far larger clone, so a read error is likely. Other DNA sequences in the sample encode the same CDR3. This chain uses TRDV2 with TRDJ3; TRDD3 aligns across 8 bases. CDR3 length equals 18 residues. Per the germline V gene, CDR1 is GEAIGNYY and CDR2 is EKD. CDR3 in amino acids: CACDTWGTSSWDTRQMFF. The CDR3 DNA reads TGTGCCTGCGACACCTGGGGGACGAGCTCCTGGGACACCCGACAGATGTTTTTC.

The chain links TRDV2 to TRDJ2, with 12 positions matching TRDD3. Unmatched junction bases numbered 4, after V lost 0 bases and J lost 0 bases. The CDR3 is 18 amino acids. CDR1 is GEAIGNYY and CDR2 is EKD in the germline V gene. CDR3 in DNA: TGTGCCTGTGACACCGCTGGGGGATACGCGACTTTGACAGCACAACTCTTCTTT. It is translated as CACDTAGGYATLTAQLFF.

This clone has a handful of counts. A read error likely explains this, since a far larger clone differs by one base. Additional DNA sequences in this sample encode the identical CDR3. This chain uses TRDV2 with TRDJ1, with 11 bases lining up with TRDD3. The CDR3 totals 16 residues. Germline CDR1 GEAIGNYY, CDR2 EKD. This CDR3 reads CACDPGGYSYTDKLIF. In DNA form, the CDR3 reads TGTGCCTGTGACCCTGGGGGATACTCTTACACCGATAAACTTATCTTT.

There are a few counts of this clone. This DNA translates differently at residue 15 from the TCRdb protein, which is that of a much larger clone; a read error is likely, and the protein shown is the DNA's own translation. The J gene is TRDJ1, the V gene TRDV1, with D possibly being TRDD2 (6 bases). This CDR3 is 18 amino acids long. Germline CDR1 and CDR2: TSWWSYY and QGS. The CDR3 DNA reads TGTGCTCTTGGGGCCTTCCCGCCTGGCCCTGATGACACCGATGAACTCATCTTT. Its translation is CALGAFPPGPDDTDELIF.

The chain couples TRDV2 to TRDJ3, with TRDD3 identical over 10 bases. Germline V lookup: CDR1 GEAIGNYY, CDR2 EKD. The trim removed 5 bases at V and 1 base at J, leaving 13 bases unmatched. The CDR3 extends over 20 amino acids. CDR3 coding DNA: TGTGCCTGTGTCGTACTGGGGGATCTAGAAGGATCCTGGGACACCCGACAGATGTTTTTC. It translates to CACVVLGDLEGSWDTRQMFF.

Regarding this clone: This is likely an artifact of a read error, given a far larger clone one base away. The sample contains more than one DNA sequence encoding this CDR3. The gene calls are TRAV29/DV5 and TRDJ3, with D possibly being TRDD3 (5 bases). V was clipped by 2 bases and J by 0 bases, with 30 bases between them. CDR1 and CDR2 (germline): NSMFDY, ISSIKDK. The CDR3 contains 23 residues. CDR3 nucleotide sequence: TGTGCAGCAAGTTTACCGGGTCCCCTTAAGACTGGTGGAAACTCCTGGGACACCCGACAGATGTTTTTC. Amino acid sequence: CAASLPGPLKTGGNSWDTRQMFF.

In regard to this clone: One junction end disagrees with the germline gene, perhaps due to a read error. This chain connects TRDV1 to TRDJ3, with D tentatively TRDD3 (8 bases). The CDR3 is 23 residues long. Per germline, CDR1 TSWWSYY and CDR2 QGS. CDR3 region: CAPGGPGSYPYWDRSWGTRQMFF. In DNA, the CDR3 is TGTGCTCCTGGGGGACCTGGTTCCTACCCTTACTGGGATAGGTCCTGGGGCACCCGACAGATGTTTTTC.

This clone is medium-sized (0.01 to 0.1%) in the sample. Since a much larger clone is just one base distant, this may be a read error. The chain recombines TRDV2 with TRDJ1; no firm D call. The CDR3 sequence is 14 residues long. V lost 0 bases and J 1 base, leaving 8 bases between the germline ends. The germline gives CDR1 GEAIGNYY, CDR2 EKD. CDR3 sequence reads: CACDTGGTTDKLIF. CDR3 sequence (DNA): TGTGCCTGTGACACCGGAGGGACCACCGATAAACTCATCTTT.

The sample holds a few counts of this clone. The gene calls are TRDV2 and TRDJ2; 12 bases agree with TRDD3. Germline V gives CDR1 GEAIGNYY, CDR2 EKD. The CDR3 runs to 16 residues. The junction had 7 bases not matched to a gene; V was cut back by 3 bases and J by 6 bases. The CDR3: CACDPLLGDTAAQLFF. In DNA, the CDR3 is TGTGCCTGTGACCCATTACTGGGGGATACAGCAGCACAACTCTTCTTT.

This clone was recorded a few times. TCRdb has a much larger clone's protein, which differs at residue 10 from the translation of this DNA, likely because of a read error; what is shown is the protein translated from the DNA. This sequence joins TRDV2 and TRDJ3; 7 nucleotides align to TRDD3. This CDR3 has 20 amino acids. Trimming cost V 0 bases and J 0 bases; bases outside gene matches: 10. Germline lookup yields CDR1 GEAIGNYY and CDR2 EKD. The CDR3 loop is CACDTLPTGVYSWDTRQMFF. In DNA, the CDR3 is TGTGCCTGTGACACCCTACCTACTGGGGTATACTCCTGGGACACCCGACAGATGTTTTTC.

This clone was seen only a few times. V is TRDV2 and J is TRDJ2, with D perhaps TRDD3 (6 bases). Trimming shortened V by 3 bases and J by 5 bases, and 21 bases separated the two germline ends. The CDR3 totals 17 residues. Germline loops: CDR1 GEAIGNYY, CDR2 EKD. The CDR3, as DNA: TGTGCCTGTGACCCACTACTGTGGATACAGCGAACAGCACAACTCTTCTTT. Translating it yields CACDPLLWIQRTAQLFF.

Regarding this clone: A read error likely explains why the TCRdb protein, taken from a much larger clone, differs from this DNA's translation at residue 12; the protein shown is translated from the DNA. CDR3 DNA: TGTGCCTGTGACCCTGGGGGATACTCTTACACCAATAAACTCATCTTT. It translates to CACDPGGYSYTNKLIF. The rearrangement uses TRDV2 and TRDJ1; 11 positions agree with TRDD3. The germline V gene has CDR1 GEAIGNYY and CDR2 EKD. The CDR3 is 16 residues long.

The sample holds a few counts of this clone. TCRdb's entry gives the protein of a much larger clone, which mismatches this DNA's translation at residue 9, likely from a read error; the protein reported here is translated from the DNA. The CDR3 DNA sequence: TGTGCTCTGGGACCCTTACTGGGGGGTACGGCCACCGATAAACTCATCTTT. Translating gives CALGPLLGGTATDKLIF. J is TRDJ1 and V is TRDV1, with TRDD3 matching 8 bases. The V gene end was trimmed by 9 bases and the J gene end by 1 base; junction bases not matched to a gene: 16. This CDR3 has 17 amino acids. Germline V CDR1 and CDR2: TSWWSYY, QGS.

This clone was recorded a few times. For this DNA, TCRdb reports the protein of a much larger clone, which diverges at residue 11, most likely from a read error; the protein presented here is translated directly from the DNA. V is TRDV1 and J is TRDJ1, with a weak D call TRDD3 (5 bases). This CDR3 has 20 amino acids. Trimming took 0 bases from V and 0 from J, leaving 23 bases between them. Germline CDR1 and CDR2: TSWWSYY and QGS. This CDR3 reads CALGELNGPSGGLYTDKLIF. In nucleotides, the CDR3 is TGTGCTCTTGGGGAACTTAACGGTCCCTCCGGGGGGCTCTACACCGATAAACTCATCTTT.

Points on this clone: This likely came from a read error, as a far larger clone is one base away. Other nucleotide sequences in the sample specify the same CDR3. This chain joins TRDV1 and TRDJ1, with D tentatively TRDD3 (5 bases). Per the germline V gene, CDR1 is TSWWSYY and CDR2 is QGS. Between the trimmed V and J ends, which lost 6 bases and 4 bases, there was a span of 18 bases. This CDR3 is built from 15 residues. CDR3 sequence (DNA): TGTGCTCTTGGAGATTTCCGGGGAGAGGTCGATAAACTCATCTTT. This encodes CALGDFRGEVDKLIF.

This chain uses TRDV1 with TRDJ1; 11 bases line up with TRDD3. The length of the CDR3 is 15 residues. V trimming: 5 bases; J trimming: 3 bases; junction bases outside the gene matches: 5. CDR1 TSWWSYY and CDR2 QGS come from the germline V gene. Written as DNA, the CDR3 is TGTGCTCTTGGGATACTGGGGGATATGCCCGATAAACTCATCTTT. It yields the protein CALGILGDMPDKLIF.

Remarks on this clone: The protein given by TCRdb reflects a much larger clone and differs at residue 19 from this DNA's translation, likely from a read error; the protein shown is the DNA's translation. The chain uses TRDV1 and TRDJ1, with 7 bases that match TRDD3. The CDR3 has 21 residues. The germline V gene encodes CDR1 TSWWSYY and CDR2 QGS. The CDR3 DNA follows: TGTGCTCTTGGGGGACCTAAGCCGGGGGGATTCATCATAAGTTACACCGATAAAATCATCTTT. It translates to CALGGPKPGGFIISYTDKIIF.

As concerns this clone: TCRdb's listed protein matches a much larger clone and diverges from this DNA's translation at residue 4, likely through a read error; the protein shown comes from the DNA. V and J are TRDV2 and TRDJ1; D call uncertain. The CDR3 has 14 residues. The germline V gene encodes CDR1 GEAIGNYY and CDR2 EKD. In DNA form, the CDR3 reads TGTGCCTGTGGCACCGGAGGGAACACCGATAAACTCATCTTT. Encoded protein: CACGTGGNTDKLIF.

This clone has only a few counts. Since a far larger clone is one base different, this is likely a read error. J is TRDJ1 and V is TRDV2; TRDD3 agrees at 7 bases. V trimming: 2 bases; J trimming: 3 bases; junction bases outside the gene matches: 8. Germline assignment: CDR1 GEAIGNYY and CDR2 EKD. The CDR3 has 15 amino acids. The DNA of the CDR3 is TGTGCCTGTGACAAACTGGGGCGCTACGCCGATAAACTCATCTTT. This codes for CACDKLGRYADKLIF.

This clone was seen more than once but under ten times. The protein TCRdb gives is from a much larger clone and does not agree with this DNA's translation at residue 7, likely a read error; the protein shown here comes from the DNA. The rearrangement links TRDV2 to TRDJ3; possibly TRDD3 for D (6 bases). Trimming cost V 3 bases and J 0 bases, with 20 bases left between them. This CDR3 is 20 amino acids long. The germline CDR1 and CDR2 sequences are GEAIGNYY and EKD. CDR3 sequence reads: CACDRTRGSVSSWDTRQMFF. Written as DNA, the CDR3 is TGTGCCTGTGACCGTACTAGGGGATCTGTAAGCTCCTGGGACACCCGACAGATGTTTTTC.

Notes on this clone: The protein TCRdb gives is from a much larger clone and does not agree with this DNA's translation at residue 6, likely a read error; the protein shown here comes from the DNA. The J gene is TRDJ3, the V gene TRDV2; D is perhaps TRDD3 (6 bases). Trimming left V 0 bases short and J 0 bases short, with 14 bases between. CDR1 is GEAIGNYY and CDR2 is EKD in the germline V gene. This CDR3 has 19 residues. The CDR3 protein is CACDTSGEAGSWDTRQMFF. The CDR3 nucleotides are TGTGCCTGTGACACCTCGGGGGAAGCGGGCTCCTGGGACACCCGACAGATGTTTTTC.

A few counts support this clone. The protein held in TCRdb is that of a much larger clone and does not match this DNA's translation at residue 16, likely because of a read error; the protein shown is translated from the DNA. The chain uses TRDV1 and TRDJ2; 7 bases map to TRDD3. CDR3 length: 18 amino acids. CDR1 and CDR2 (germline): TSWWSYY, QGS. The CDR3 sequence: CALGEEGGSRPLTAQPFF. The CDR3 nucleotides are TGTGCTCTTGGGGAAGAGGGGGGATCCCGACCACTGACAGCACAACCCTTCTTT.

This clone was found a few times. The translation of this DNA and the TCRdb protein of a much larger clone differ at residue 9, probably owing to a read error; the protein shown here is translated from the DNA. The J gene is TRDJ3, the V gene TRAV29/DV5, with D maybe TRDD3 (6 bases). This CDR3 contains 15 residues. Germline V lookup: CDR1 NSMFDY, CDR2 ISSIKDK. This CDR3 reads CAATGSSWGTRQMFF. CDR3 nucleotide sequence: TGTGCAGCAACTGGGAGCTCCTGGGGCACCCGACAGATGTTTTTC.

A remark on this clone: The amino acid sequence in TCRdb belongs to a much larger clone and departs from this DNA's translation at residue 9, likely a sequencing read error; the sequence shown is translated from the DNA. The V and J genes are TRDV1 and TRDJ1; D ambiguous. Trimming shortened V by 0 bases and J by 0 bases, and 14 bases separated the two germline ends. The CDR3 extends over 17 amino acids. Germline CDR1 TSWWSYY, CDR2 QGS. CDR3 protein: CALGELAGVVYTDKLIF. The CDR3 DNA is TGTGCTCTTGGGGAACTGGCCGGGGTTGTGTACACCGATAAACTCATCTTT.

In its sample, this clone was seen a few times. A far larger clone is only one base removed, so a read error is likely. The sample holds other DNA sequences that translate to the same CDR3. The gene calls are TRDV2 and TRDJ3; 10 nucleotides line up with TRDD3. The CDR3 loop spans 20 amino acids. The germline CDR1 and CDR2 sequences are GEAIGNYY and EKD. Losses at the gene ends were 3 bases for V and 0 bases for J; bases not matched to a gene: 10. The CDR3 loop reads CACDRTGGSVSSWDTRQMFF. DNA of the CDR3: TGTGCCTGTGACCGCACTGGGGGATCTGTAAGCTCCTGGGACACCCGACAGATGTTTTTC.

In this sample, this clone turned up a few times. The protein TCRdb lists belongs to a much larger clone and differs from this DNA's translation at residue 7, which points to a read error; the protein shown is made from the DNA. The chain employs TRDV1 and TRDJ2, with 9 bases fitting TRDD3. Germline CDR1 TSWWSYY, CDR2 QGS. CDR3 length: 21 amino acids. J was trimmed by 4 bases and V by 0 bases; bases with no gene match: 18. DNA of the CDR3: TGTGCTCTTGGGGAACTAGAGCTTCCCCCGGCGCTGGGGGATTCGACAGCACAACTCTTCTTT. This sequence encodes CALGELELPPALGDSTAQLFF.

A few counts support this clone. This probably arose from a read error, given a far larger clone one base away. The sample contains more than one DNA sequence encoding this CDR3. The chain joins TRDV2 to TRDJ3; TRDD3 agrees at 9 bases. Germline V lookup: CDR1 GEAIGNYY, CDR2 EKD. The CDR3 has 18 residues. CDR3: CACDTYWGSSWDTRQMFF. Here the CDR3 DNA reads TGCGCCTGTGACACGTACTGGGGGAGCTCCTGGGACACCCGACAGATGTTTTTC.